This TCR beta chain was documented in a study of cytomegalovirus exposure and HLA in healthy donors. CDR1 LNHNV and CDR2 YYDKDF come from the germline V gene (reference sequence). The V and J ends lost 1 base and 10 bases respectively, with 11 bases between them. This CDR3 is 13 amino acids long. With 60 Vbeta and 13 Jbeta primers, the PCR was carried out. TCRdb keeps only in-frame clones here, not all; method: immunoSEQ multiplex PCR. The sample lists some 150,000 clones, around 77% occurring once. This cohort consisted of healthy bone marrow donors. The sample taken for sequencing was PBMCs. The clonotype was recovered from a woman aged 25-40 years in good health and CMV-seronegative. The chain combines TRBV15 with TRBJ1-5; D gene unclear. The CDR3 spells CATSRVGGYPQHF. The CDR3 DNA reads TGTGCCACCAGCAGAGTAGGAGGATATCCCCAGCATTTT.